The clone carrying this TCR beta chain was picked up many times. Its antigen is still unknown. TCRdb ran MiXCR on the 5' RACE reads and lists one entry per CDR3 protein. This sample has some 250,000 distinct CDR3 sequences, with 20% to 30% found just once. There are 12 residues in the CDR3. Deletions cut 6 bases from V and 2 bases from J, with 10 bases between. Per the germline V gene, CDR1 is DFQATT and CDR2 is SNEGSKA (reference sequence). The data belong to a study of CD8 T cells in ankylosing spondylitis. Regarding the study as a whole: Some of these motif variants have turned up before, in reports on reactive arthritis synovial fluid and blood. The study identified a TCR beta motif of 7 or 8 highly homologous variants that appeared characteristic of ankylosing spondylitis blood.

The sequenced sample was blood, either unsorted or a sorted T cell fraction (not recorded which). The V gene is TRBV20-1, the J gene TRBJ1-2, with no clear D. This clonotype was sampled from a male donor with ankylosing spondylitis or in good health (not recorded which). CDR3 protein: CSADGPNYGYTF. The CDR3 coding sequence is TGCAGTGCAGACGGCCCGAACTATGGCTACACCTTC.